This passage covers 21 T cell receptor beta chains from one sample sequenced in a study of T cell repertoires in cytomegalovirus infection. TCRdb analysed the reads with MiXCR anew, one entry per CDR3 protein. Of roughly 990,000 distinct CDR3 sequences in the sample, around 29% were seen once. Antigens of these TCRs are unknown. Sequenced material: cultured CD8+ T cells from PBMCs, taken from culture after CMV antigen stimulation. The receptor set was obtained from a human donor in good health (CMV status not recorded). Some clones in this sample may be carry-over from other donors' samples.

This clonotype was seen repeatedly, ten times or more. CDR3 region: CASSLRRGGWELFF. The CDR3 DNA sequence: TGTGCCAGCAGCTTACGGCGGGGGGGCTGGGAGCTGTTTTTT. The chain employs TRBV7-6 and TRBJ2-2, with 9 bases aligning to TRBD2. Per the germline V gene, CDR1 is SGHVS and CDR2 is FNYEAQ. The length of the CDR3 is 14 residues. The ends lost 2 bases at V and 9 bases at J; junction bases unmatched: 4.

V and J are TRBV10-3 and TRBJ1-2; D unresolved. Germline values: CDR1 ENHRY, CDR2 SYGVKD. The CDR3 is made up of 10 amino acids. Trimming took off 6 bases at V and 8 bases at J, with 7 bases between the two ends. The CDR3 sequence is CAIRENGYTF. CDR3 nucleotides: TGTGCCATCAGGGAGAACGGCTACACCTTC.

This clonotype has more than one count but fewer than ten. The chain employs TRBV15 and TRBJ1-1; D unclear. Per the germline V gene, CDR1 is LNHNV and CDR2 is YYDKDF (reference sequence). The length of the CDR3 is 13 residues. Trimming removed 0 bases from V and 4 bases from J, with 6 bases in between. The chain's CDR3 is CATSRDGFTEAFF. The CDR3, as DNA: TGTGCCACCAGCAGAGATGGCTTCACTGAAGCTTTCTTT.

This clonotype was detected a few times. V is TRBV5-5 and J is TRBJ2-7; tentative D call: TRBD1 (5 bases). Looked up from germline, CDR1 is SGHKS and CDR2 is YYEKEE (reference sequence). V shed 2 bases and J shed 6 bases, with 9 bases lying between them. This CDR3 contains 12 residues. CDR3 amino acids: CASSFQGGEQYV. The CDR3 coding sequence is TGTGCCAGCAGCTTCCAGGGCGGCGAGCAGTACGTC.

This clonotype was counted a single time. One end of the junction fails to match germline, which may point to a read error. DNA for the CDR3: TGTGTCAGCAGCTTTTGGGACAGGGCTGTTTCACCCCTCCACTTT. Encoded protein: CVSSFWDRAVSPLHF. The rearrangement links TRBV7-8 to TRBJ1-6, with TRBD1 matching over 9 bases. Germline values: CDR1 SGHVS, CDR2 FQNEAQ. This CDR3 comprises 15 residues.

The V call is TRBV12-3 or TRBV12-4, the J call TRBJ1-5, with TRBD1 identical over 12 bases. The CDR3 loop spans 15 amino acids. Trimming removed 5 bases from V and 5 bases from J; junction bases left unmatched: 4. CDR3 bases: TGTGCCAGCAGTCCGGGACAGGGGGCACATCAGCCCCAGCATTTT. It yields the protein CASSPGQGAHQPQHF.

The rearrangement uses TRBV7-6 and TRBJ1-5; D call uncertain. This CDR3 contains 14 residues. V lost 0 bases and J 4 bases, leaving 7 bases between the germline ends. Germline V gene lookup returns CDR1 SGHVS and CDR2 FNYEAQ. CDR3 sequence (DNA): TGTGCCAGCAGCTTAGCACGGGAAAATCAGCCCCAGCATTTT. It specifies CASSLARENQPQHF.

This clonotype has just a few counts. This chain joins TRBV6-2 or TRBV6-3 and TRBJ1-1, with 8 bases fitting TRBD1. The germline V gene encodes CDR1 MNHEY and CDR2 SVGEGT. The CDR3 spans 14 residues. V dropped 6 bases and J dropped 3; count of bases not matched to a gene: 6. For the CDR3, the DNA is TGTGCCAGCAGCACCGGACAGGGAGACACTGAAGCTTTCTTT. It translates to CASSTGQGDTEAFF.

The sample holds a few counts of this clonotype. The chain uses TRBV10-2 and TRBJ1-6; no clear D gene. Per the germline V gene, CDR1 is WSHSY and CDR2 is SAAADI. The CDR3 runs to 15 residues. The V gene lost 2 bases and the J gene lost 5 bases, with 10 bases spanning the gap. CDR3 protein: CASSERAGHNSPLHF. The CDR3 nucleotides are TGCGCCAGCAGTGAGAGGGCAGGCCATAATTCACCCCTCCACTTT.

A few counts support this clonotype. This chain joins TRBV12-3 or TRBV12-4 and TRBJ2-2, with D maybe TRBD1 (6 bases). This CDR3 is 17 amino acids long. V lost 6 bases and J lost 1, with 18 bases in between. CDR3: CASSPFAGAWNTGELFF. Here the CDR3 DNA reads TGTGCCAGCAGCCCGTTCGCAGGGGCCTGGAACACCGGGGAGCTGTTTTTT.

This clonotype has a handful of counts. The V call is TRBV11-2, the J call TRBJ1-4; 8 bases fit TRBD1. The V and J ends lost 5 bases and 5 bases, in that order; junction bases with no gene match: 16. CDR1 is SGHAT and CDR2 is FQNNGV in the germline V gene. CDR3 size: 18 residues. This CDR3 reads CASSLGQALGVGNEKLFF. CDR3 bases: TGTGCCAGCAGCCTGGGACAGGCTCTTGGGGTAGGCAATGAAAAACTGTTTTTT.

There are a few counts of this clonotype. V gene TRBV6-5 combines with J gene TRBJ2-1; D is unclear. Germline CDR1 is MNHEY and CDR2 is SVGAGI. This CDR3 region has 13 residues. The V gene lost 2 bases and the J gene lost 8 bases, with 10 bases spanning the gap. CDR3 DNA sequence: TGTGCCAGCAGTTACGGGCAGATCCATGAGCAGTTCTTC. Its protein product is CASSYGQIHEQFF.

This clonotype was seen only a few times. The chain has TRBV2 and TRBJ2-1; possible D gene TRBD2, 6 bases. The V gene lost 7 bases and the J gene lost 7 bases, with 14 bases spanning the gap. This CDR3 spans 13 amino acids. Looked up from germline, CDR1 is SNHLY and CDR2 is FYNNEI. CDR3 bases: TGTGCCAGCAATCGACTAGTTGGGAATGAGCAGTTCTTC. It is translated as CASNRLVGNEQFF. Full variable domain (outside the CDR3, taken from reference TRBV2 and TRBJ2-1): EPEVTQTPSHQVTQMGQEVILRCVPISNHLYFYWYRQILGQKVEFLVSFYNNEISEKSEIFDDQFSVERPDGSNFTLKIRSTKLEDSAMYFCASNRLVGNEQFFGPGTRLTVL.

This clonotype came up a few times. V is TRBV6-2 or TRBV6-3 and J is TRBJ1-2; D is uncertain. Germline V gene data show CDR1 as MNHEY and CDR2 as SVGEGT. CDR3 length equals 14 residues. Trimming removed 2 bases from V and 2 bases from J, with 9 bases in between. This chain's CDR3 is CASSYDRENYGYTF. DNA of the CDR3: TGTGCCAGCAGTTACGACCGAGAGAACTATGGCTACACCTTC.

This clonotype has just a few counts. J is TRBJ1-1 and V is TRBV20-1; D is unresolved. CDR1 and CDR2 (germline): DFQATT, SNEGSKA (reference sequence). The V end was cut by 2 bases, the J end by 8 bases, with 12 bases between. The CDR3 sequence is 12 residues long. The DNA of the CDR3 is TGCAGTGCTAGAAAACTGCTAGAGGAAGCTTTCTTT. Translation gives CSARKLLEEAFF.

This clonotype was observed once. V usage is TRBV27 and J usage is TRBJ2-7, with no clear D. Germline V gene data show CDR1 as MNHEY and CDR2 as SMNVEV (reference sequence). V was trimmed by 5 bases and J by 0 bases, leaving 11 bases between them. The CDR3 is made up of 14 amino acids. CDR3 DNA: TGTGCCAGCAGTCCGGCAGCAGGCTCCTACGAGCAGTACGTC. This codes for CASSPAAGSYEQYV.

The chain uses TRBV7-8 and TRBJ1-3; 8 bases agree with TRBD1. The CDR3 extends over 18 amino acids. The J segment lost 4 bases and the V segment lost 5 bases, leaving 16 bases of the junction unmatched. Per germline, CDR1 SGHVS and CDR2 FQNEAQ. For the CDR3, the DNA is TGTGCCAGCAGCCCTTATGGCCCTCCGACAGGGGTCGGAAACACCATATATTTT. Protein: CASSPYGPPTGVGNTIYF.

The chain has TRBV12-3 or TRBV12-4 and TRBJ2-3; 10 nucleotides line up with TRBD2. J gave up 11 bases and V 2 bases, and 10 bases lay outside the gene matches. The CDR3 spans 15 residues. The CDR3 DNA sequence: TGTGCCAGCAGTTTATATAGCGGGGGGCCCCTGGGGCAGTATTTT. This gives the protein CASSLYSGGPLGQYF.

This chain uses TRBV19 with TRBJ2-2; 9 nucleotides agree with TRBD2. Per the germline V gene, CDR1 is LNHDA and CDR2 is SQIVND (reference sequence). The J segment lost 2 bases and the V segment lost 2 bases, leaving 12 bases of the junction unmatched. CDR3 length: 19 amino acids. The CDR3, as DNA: TGTGCCAGTAGTATATGGTTTCCCTTAGCGGGGGACAACACCGGGGAGCTGTTTTTT. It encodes CASSIWFPLAGDNTGELFF.

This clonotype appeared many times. Here the CDR3 reads CASSLDEGGWPKNIQYF. The CDR3 DNA sequence: TGTGCCAGCAGCTTAGATGAGGGGGGGTGGCCCAAAAACATTCAGTACTTC. The V call is TRBV7-2, the J call TRBJ2-4; perhaps TRBD2 as D (7 bases). Trimming removed 1 base from V and 2 bases from J, with 15 bases in between. This CDR3 comprises 17 residues. CDR1 is SGHTA and CDR2 is FQGNSA in the germline V gene.

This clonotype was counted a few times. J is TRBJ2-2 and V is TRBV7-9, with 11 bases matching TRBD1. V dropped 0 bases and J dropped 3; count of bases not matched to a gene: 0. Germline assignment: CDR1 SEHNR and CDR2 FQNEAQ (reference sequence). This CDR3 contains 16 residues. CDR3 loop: CASSLADRGHTGELFF. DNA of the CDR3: TGTGCCAGCAGCTTAGCGGACAGGGGGCACACCGGGGAGCTGTTTTTT.